This entry lists 7 T cell receptor beta chains sequenced from one sample in a study of blood T cell repertoires in COVID-19. The assay was immunoSEQ multiplex PCR, and TCRdb's table has in-frame clones only and misses some. Of some 250,000 clones detected, about 89% appear once; the ten largest clones hold approximately 9.5%. Sequenced sample: PBMCs or T cells enriched from blood (not recorded which). These receptors all stem from a middle-aged man who had recovered from COVID-19.

The rearrangement links TRBV10-1 to TRBJ2-1, with D perhaps matching TRBD2 (6 bases). The germline CDR1 and CDR2 sequences are WNHNN and SYGVQD (reference sequence). Trimming removed 0 bases from V and 4 bases from J, with 16 bases in between. The CDR3 runs to 17 residues. In DNA form, the CDR3 reads TGCGCCAGCAGTGAGTCGGGTCTAGCCCGGGGGTACAATGAGCAGTTCTTC. Encoded protein: CASSESGLARGYNEQFF.

The rearrangement uses TRBV28 and TRBJ1-1, with 8 nucleotides matching TRBD1. CDR1 is MDHEN and CDR2 is SYDVKM in the germline V gene. The CDR3 runs 15 residues. Trimming at V came to 7 bases and at J to 7 bases, leaving 14 bases not matched to a gene. The DNA of the CDR3 is TGTGCCAGCACCCGGACAGGGAGTGGGTCCGATGAAGCTTTCTTT. This translates into CASTRTGSGSDEAFF.

There are a few counts of this clone. The chain joins TRBV11-2 to TRBJ2-7, with a weak D call TRBD2 (6 bases). Germline values: CDR1 SGHAT, CDR2 FQNNGV. V lost 3 bases, J lost 0 bases, and 12 bases lay in between. This CDR3 region has 15 residues. The CDR3 reads CASSFWRSGSYEQYF. The CDR3 DNA sequence: TGTGCCAGCAGCTTTTGGCGTAGCGGCTCCTACGAGCAGTACTTC.

The chain uses TRBV15 and TRBJ1-5; maybe TRBD1 (6 bases). Trimming removed 2 bases at V and 4 bases at J, with 15 bases between. The CDR3 loop spans 16 amino acids. Germline values: CDR1 LNHNV, CDR2 YYDKDF (reference sequence). The CDR3: CATSRQYLQGNQPQHF. The CDR3 bases are TGTGCCACCAGCAGACAATACTTACAGGGAAATCAGCCCCAGCATTTT.

As for this clone: The junction departs from the called germline gene at one end, perhaps through a read error. This chain joins TRBV29-1 and TRBJ2-3, with 10 bases lining up with TRBD1. Per germline, CDR1 SQVTM and CDR2 ANQGSEA. The CDR3 has 11 amino acids. The CDR3 sequence: CSVSRQGALHF. CDR3 sequence (DNA): TGCAGCGTTTCCCGACAGGGGGCCCTCCATTTT.

The chain has TRBV9 and TRBJ2-1; 7 nucleotides match TRBD2. Trimming took 0 bases from V and 5 from J; bases not matched to a gene: 5. Germline V CDR1 and CDR2: SGDLS, YYNGEE. CDR3 length: 15 residues. Written as DNA, the CDR3 is TGTGCCAGCAGCGTAGGATTAGCGGGTAACAATGAGCAGTTCTTC. Amino acids: CASSVGLAGNNEQFF.

The chain employs TRBV12-5 and TRBJ2-5; no reliable D call. V was clipped by 2 bases and J by 7 bases, with 11 bases between them. Germline V gives CDR1 LGHNT, CDR2 FRNRAP. The CDR3 runs to 13 residues. CDR3 in amino acids: CASGLIPTGTQYF. As DNA, the CDR3 is TGTGCTAGTGGTTTGATCCCTACGGGGACCCAGTACTTC.